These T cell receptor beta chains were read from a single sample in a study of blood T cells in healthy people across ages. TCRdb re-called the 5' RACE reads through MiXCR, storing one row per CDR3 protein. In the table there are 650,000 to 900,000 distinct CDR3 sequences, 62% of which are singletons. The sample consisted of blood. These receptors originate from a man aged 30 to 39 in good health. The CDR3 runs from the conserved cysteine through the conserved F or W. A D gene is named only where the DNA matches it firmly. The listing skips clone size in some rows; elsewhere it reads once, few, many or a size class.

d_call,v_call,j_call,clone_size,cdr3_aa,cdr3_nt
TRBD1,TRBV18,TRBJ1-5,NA,CASSPRTGRDQPQHF,TGTGCCAGCTCACCGCGGACAGGGCGGGATCAGCCCCAGCATTTT
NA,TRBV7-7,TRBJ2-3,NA,CASSRGGPRTDTQYF,TGTGCCAGCAGCCGCGGGGGCCCCCGCACAGATACGCAGTATTTT
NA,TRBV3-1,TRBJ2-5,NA,CASSHTIQGSETQYF,TGTGCCAGCAGCCATACGATACAGGGTTCTGAGACCCAGTACTTC
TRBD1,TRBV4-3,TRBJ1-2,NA,CASSESGTGVYGYTF,TGCGCCAGCAGCGAATCCGGGACAGGGGTTTATGGCTACACCTTC
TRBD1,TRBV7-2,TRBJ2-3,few,CASSYRTGLRTDTQYF,TGTGCCAGCAGCTATCGGACAGGGCTCCGCACAGATACGCAGTATTTT
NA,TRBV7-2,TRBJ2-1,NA,CASSMDSSYNEQFF,TGTGCCAGCAGCATGGACAGTTCCTACAATGAGCAGTTCTTC
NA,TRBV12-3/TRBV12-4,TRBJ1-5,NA,CASSFLRVEGDQPQHF,TGTGCCAGCAGTTTCTTAAGGGTAGAGGGAGATCAGCCCCAGCATTTT
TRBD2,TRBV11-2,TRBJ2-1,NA,CASRPGLAGGSSYNEQFF,TGTGCCAGCAGACCGGGACTAGCGGGGGGTAGCTCCTACAATGAGCAGTTCTTC
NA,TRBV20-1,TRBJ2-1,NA,CSAREIGNNEQFF,TGCAGTGCTAGAGAGATAGGGAACAATGAGCAGTTCTTC
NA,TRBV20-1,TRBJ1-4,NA,CSARDPGTNEKLFF,TGCAGTGCTAGAGATCCCGGAACTAATGAAAAACTGTTTTTT
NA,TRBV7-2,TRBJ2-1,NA,CASTLRGQRDNEQFF,TGTGCCAGCACCCTCCGTGGCCAGCGGGACAATGAGCAGTTCTTC
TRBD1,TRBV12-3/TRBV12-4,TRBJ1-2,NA,CATKAQGGNYGYTF,TGTGCCACCAAAGCCCAGGGGGGCAACTATGGCTACACCTTC
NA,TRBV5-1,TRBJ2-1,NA,CASSPVGDEQFF,TGCGCCAGCAGCCCGGTGGGGGATGAGCAGTTCTTC
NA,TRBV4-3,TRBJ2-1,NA,CASSPIVLVRPYNEQFF,TGCGCCAGCAGCCCAATCGTACTAGTCCGACCGTACAATGAGCAGTTCTTC
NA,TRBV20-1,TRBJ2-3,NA,CSARQGSPTDTQYF,TGCAGTGCTAGGCAGGGGTCCCCCACAGATACGCAGTATTTT
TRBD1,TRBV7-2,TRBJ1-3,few,CASSDRVQGNTIYF,TGTGCCAGCAGCGACAGGGTACAGGGAAACACCATATATTTT
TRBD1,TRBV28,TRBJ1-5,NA,CASSPAWTGGWNQPQHF,TGTGCCAGCAGTCCCGCCTGGACAGGGGGCTGGAATCAGCCCCAGCATTTT
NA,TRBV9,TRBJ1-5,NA,CASSVGTVGQPQHF,TGTGCCAGCAGCGTAGGGACAGTCGGTCAGCCCCAGCATTTT
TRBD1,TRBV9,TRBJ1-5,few,CASSAGTGNQPQHF,TGTGCCAGCTCGGCCGGGACAGGGAATCAGCCCCAGCATTTT
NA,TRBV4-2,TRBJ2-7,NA,CASSQAGFSEAAYEQYF,TGTGCCAGCAGCCAAGCTGGCTTTTCGGAGGCGGCCTACGAGCAGTACTTC
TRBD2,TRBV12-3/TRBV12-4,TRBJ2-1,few,CASSLGLAGASSYNEQFF,TGTGCCAGCAGTTTGGGACTAGCGGGAGCGAGCTCCTACAATGAGCAGTTCTTC
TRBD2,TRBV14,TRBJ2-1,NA,CASSHVGGGANEQFF,TGTGCCAGCAGCCATGTGGGCGGGGGGGCGAATGAGCAGTTCTTC
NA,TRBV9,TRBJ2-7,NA,CASSVGRNSYEQYF,TGTGCCAGCAGCGTAGGGCGGAACTCCTACGAGCAGTACTTC
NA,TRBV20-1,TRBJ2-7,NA,CSASQGTSREQYF,TGCAGTGCTAGCCAGGGGACTTCTCGCGAGCAGTACTTC
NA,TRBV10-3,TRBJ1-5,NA,CAISESRGDQPQHF,TGTGCCATCAGTGAGTCGAGAGGGGATCAGCCCCAGCATTTT
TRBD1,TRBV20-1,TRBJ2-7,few,CSARVQGFNEQYF,TGCAGTGCTAGGGTACAGGGGTTCAACGAGCAGTACTTC
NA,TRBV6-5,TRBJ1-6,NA,CASRRGADSPLHF,TGTGCCAGCAGACGGGGGGCGGATTCACCCCTCCACTTT
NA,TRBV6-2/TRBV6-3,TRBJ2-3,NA,CASSASSPHTQYF,TGTGCCAGCAGTGCATCTAGTCCCCATACGCAGTATTTT
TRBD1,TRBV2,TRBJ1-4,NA,CASRQGAKEKLFF,TGTGCCAGTAGACAGGGGGCGAAGGAAAAACTGTTTTTT
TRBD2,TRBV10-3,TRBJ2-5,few,CAISPSGGGETQYF,TGTGCCATCAGTCCTAGCGGGGGCGGAGAGACCCAGTACTTC
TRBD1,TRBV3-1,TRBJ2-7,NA,CASSQDRRNEQYF,TGTGCCAGCAGCCAGGACAGGAGGAACGAGCAGTACTTC
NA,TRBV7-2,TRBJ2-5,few,CASSLVIDGGKETQYF,TGTGCCAGCAGCTTGGTGATAGACGGAGGGAAGGAGACCCAGTACTTC
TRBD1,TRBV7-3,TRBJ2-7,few,CASSSGQGALYEQYF,TGTGCCAGCAGCTCCGGACAGGGGGCTCTCTACGAGCAGTACTTC
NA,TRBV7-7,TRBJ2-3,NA,CASSSYYTDTQYF,TGTGCTAGCAGCTCATACTACACAGATACGCAGTATTTT
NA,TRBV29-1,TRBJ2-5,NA,CSVEGRLQETQYF,TGCAGCGTTGAAGGACGGCTTCAAGAGACCCAGTACTTC
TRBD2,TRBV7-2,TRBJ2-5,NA,CASSPPGLAGGTQYF,TGTGCCAGCAGTCCCCCGGGACTAGCGGGGGGGACCCAGTACTTC
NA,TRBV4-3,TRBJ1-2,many,CASSQEQGTDYGYTF,TGCGCCAGCAGCCAAGAACAGGGCACTGACTATGGCTACACCTTC
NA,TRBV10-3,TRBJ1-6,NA,CAISEPYNSPLHF,TGTGCCATCAGTGAACCCTATAATTCACCCCTCCACTTT
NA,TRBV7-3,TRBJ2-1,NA,CASSLGTQGSEQFF,TGTGCCAGCAGCTTAGGGACACAGGGCAGTGAGCAGTTCTTC
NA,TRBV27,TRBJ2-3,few,CASSLARGFITDTQYF,TGTGCCAGCAGTTTGGCCAGGGGTTTTATAACAGATACGCAGTATTTT
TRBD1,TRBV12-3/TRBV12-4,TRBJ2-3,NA,CASRYGQGTDTQYF,TGTGCCAGCAGATACGGACAGGGGACAGATACGCAGTATTTT
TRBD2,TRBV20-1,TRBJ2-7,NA,CSAKRGETYEQYF,TGCAGTGCTAAGCGGGGGGAAACCTACGAGCAGTACTTC
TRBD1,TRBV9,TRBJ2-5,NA,CADRTGRVETQYF,TGTGCCGACAGGACAGGGAGAGTCGAGACCCAGTACTTC
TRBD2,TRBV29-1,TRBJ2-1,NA,CSVAKAGAYNEQFF,TGCAGCGTTGCAAAAGCGGGGGCCTACAATGAGCAGTTCTTC
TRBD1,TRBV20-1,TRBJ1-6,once,CSARDLRGLRNSPLHF,TGCAGTGCTAGAGATCTGAGGGGGCTAAGGAATTCACCCCTCCACTTT
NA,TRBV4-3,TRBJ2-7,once,CASSQIDRRGNYEQYF,TGCGCCAGCAGCCAGATAGACCGGAGGGGCAACTACGAGCAGTACTTC
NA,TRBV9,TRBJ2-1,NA,CASSTLRGRANSYNEQFF,TGTGCCAGCAGCACCTTAAGGGGCCGGGCGAACTCCTACAATGAGCAGTTCTTC
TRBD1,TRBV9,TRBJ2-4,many,CASSDRDRGEQYF,TGTGCCAGCAGTGACCGGGACAGAGGGGAGCAGTACTTC
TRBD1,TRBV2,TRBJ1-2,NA,CASRPRGIYGYTF,TGTGCCAGCAGACCCAGGGGGATCTATGGCTACACCTTC
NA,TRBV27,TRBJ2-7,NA,CASKNRGLNSYEQYF,TGTGCCAGTAAAAACAGGGGACTCAATTCCTACGAGCAGTACTTC
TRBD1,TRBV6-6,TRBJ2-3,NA,CASSHPGRQGTDTQYF,TGTGCCAGCAGCCACCCGGGCCGACAGGGGACAGATACGCAGTATTTT
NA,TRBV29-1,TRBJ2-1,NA,CSPIFGGEQFF,TGCAGCCCTATCTTCGGGGGTGAGCAGTTCTTC
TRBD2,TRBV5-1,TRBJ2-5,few,CASSPSGVGETQYF,TGCGCCAGCAGCCCGAGCGGGGTGGGAGAGACCCAGTACTTC